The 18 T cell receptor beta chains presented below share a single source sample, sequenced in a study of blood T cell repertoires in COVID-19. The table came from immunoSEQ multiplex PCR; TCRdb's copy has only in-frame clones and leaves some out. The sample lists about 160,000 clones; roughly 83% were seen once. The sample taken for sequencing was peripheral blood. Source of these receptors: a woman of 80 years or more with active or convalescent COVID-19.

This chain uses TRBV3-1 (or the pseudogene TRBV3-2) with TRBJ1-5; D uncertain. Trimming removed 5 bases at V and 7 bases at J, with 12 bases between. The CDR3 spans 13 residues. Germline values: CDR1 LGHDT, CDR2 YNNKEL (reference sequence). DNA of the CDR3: TGTGCCAGCAGCGAGACTGCGATACAGCCCCAGCATTTT. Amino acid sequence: CASSETAIQPQHF.

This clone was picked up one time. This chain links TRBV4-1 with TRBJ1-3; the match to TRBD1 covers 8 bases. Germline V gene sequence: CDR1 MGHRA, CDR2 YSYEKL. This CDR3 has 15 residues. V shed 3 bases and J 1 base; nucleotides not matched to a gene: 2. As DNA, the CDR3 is TGCGCCAGCAGCCAGACAGGGGCTTCTGGAAACACCATATATTTT. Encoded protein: CASSQTGASGNTIYF.

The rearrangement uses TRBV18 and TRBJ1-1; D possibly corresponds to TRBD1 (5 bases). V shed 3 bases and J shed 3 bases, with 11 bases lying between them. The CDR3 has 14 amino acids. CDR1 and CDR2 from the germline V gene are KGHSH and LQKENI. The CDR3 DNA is TGTGCCAGCTCACCGGGGGGAATCGACACTGAAGCTTTCTTT. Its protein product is CASSPGGIDTEAFF.

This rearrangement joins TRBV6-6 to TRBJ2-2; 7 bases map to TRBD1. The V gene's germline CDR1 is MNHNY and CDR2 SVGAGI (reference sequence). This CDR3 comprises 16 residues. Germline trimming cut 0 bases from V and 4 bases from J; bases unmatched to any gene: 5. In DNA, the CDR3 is TGTGCCAGCAGTTACTCCCTGACAGGGACCACCGGGGAGCTGTTTTTT. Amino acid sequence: CASSYSLTGTTGELFF.

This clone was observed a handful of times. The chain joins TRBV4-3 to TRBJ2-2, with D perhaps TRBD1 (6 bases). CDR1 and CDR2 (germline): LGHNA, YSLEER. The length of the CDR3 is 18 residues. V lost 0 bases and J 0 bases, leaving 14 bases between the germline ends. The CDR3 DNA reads TGCGCCAGCAGCCAAGAGGTCCTCCAGGGGACGAACACCGGGGAGCTGTTTTTT. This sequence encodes CASSQEVLQGTNTGELFF.

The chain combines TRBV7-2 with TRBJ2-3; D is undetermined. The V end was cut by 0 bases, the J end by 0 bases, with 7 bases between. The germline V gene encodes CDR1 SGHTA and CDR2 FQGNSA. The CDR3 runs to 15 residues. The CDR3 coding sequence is TGTGCCAGCAGCTTAGCGTTACAGAGCACAGATACGCAGTATTTT. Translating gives CASSLALQSTDTQYF.

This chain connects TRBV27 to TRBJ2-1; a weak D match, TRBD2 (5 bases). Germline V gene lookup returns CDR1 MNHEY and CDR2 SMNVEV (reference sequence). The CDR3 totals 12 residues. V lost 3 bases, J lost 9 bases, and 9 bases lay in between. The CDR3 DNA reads TGTGCCAGCAGTTTGTGGGGAGCTGAGCAGTTCTTC. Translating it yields CASSLWGAEQFF.

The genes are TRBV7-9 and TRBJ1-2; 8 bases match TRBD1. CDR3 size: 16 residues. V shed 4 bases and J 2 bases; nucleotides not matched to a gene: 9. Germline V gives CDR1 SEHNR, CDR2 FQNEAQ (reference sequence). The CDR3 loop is CASSSDRTGMNYGYTF. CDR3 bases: TGTGCCAGCAGCTCGGATCGGACAGGGATGAACTATGGCTACACCTTC.

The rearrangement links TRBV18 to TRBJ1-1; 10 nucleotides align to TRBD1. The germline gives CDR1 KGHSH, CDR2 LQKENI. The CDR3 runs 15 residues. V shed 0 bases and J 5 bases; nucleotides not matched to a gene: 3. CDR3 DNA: TGTGCCAGCTCACCACCGGGACAGGGGTGGACTGAAGCTTTCTTT. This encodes CASSPPGQGWTEAFF.

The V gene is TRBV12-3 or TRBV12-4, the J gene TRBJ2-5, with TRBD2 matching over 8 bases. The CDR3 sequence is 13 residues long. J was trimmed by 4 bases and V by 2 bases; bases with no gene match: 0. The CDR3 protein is CASSLLAGETQYF. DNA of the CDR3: TGTGCCAGCAGTTTACTAGCGGGAGAGACCCAGTACTTC.

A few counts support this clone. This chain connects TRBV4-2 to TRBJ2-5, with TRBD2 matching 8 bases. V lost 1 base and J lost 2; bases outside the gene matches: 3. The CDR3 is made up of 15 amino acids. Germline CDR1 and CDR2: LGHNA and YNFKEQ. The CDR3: CASSQVLAVQETQYF. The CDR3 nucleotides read TGTGCCAGCAGCCAAGTACTAGCGGTTCAAGAGACCCAGTACTTC.

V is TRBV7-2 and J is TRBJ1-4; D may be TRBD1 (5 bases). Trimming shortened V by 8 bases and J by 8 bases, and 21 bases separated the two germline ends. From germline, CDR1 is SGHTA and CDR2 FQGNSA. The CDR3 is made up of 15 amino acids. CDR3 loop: CASRLTPSGGEKLFF. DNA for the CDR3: TGTGCCAGCCGACTGACGCCCTCGGGGGGAGAAAAACTGTTTTTT.

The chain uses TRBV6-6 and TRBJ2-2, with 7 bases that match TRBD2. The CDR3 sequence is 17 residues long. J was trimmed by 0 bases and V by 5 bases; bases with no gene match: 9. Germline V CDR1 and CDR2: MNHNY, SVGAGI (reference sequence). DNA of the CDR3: TGTGCCAGCAGTCACACAGCTAGCGGCGCGAACACCGGGGAGCTGTTTTTT. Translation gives CASSHTASGANTGELFF.

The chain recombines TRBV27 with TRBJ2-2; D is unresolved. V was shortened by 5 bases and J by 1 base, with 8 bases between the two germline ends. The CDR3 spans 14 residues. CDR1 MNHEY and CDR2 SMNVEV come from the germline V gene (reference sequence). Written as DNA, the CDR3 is TGTGCCAGCAGTCCCATACAGAACACCGGGGAGCTGTTTTTT. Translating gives CASSPIQNTGELFF.

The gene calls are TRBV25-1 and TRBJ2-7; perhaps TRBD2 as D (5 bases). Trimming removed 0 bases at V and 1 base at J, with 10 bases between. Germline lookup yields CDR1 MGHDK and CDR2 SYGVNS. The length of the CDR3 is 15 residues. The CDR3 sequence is CASSEYSAGSYEQYF. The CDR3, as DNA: TGTGCCAGCAGTGAATATTCCGCGGGTTCCTACGAGCAGTACTTC.

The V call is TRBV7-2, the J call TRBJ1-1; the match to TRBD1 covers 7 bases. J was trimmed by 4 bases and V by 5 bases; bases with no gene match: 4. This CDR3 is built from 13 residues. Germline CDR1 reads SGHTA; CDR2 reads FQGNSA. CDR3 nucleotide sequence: TGTGCCAGCAGCATAAACAGGGGCACTGAAGCTTTCTTT. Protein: CASSINRGTEAFF. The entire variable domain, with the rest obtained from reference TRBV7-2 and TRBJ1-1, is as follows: GAGVSQSPSNKVTEKGKDVELRCDPISGHTALYWYRQSLGQGLEFLIYFQGNSAPDKSGLPSDRFSAERTGGSVSTLTIQRTQQEDSAVYLCASSINRGTEAFFGQGTRLTVV.

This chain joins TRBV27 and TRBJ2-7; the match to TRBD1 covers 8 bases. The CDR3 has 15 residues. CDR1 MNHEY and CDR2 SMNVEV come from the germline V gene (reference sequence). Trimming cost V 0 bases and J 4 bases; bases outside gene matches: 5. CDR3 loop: CASSLSSRGPYEQYF. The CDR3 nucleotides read TGTGCCAGCAGTTTATCGAGCAGGGGGCCGTACGAGCAGTACTTC.

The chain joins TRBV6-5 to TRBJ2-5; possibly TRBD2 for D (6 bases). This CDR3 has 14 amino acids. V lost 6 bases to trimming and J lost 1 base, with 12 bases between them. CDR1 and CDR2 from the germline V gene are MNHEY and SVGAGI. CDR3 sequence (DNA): TGTGCCAGCAGCCCCCGGGGACTCCAAGAGACCCAGTACTTC. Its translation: CASSPRGLQETQYF.